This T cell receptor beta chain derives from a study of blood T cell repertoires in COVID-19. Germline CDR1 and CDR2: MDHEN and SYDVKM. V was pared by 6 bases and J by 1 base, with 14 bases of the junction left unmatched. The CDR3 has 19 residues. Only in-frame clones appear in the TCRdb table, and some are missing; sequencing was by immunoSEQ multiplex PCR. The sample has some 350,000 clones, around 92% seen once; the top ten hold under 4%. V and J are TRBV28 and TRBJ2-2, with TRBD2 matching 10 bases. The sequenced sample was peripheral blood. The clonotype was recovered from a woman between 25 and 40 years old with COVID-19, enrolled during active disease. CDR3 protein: CASRVVWASGGLNTGELFF. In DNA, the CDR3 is TGTGCCAGCAGGGTAGTTTGGGCTAGCGGGGGCCTGAACACCGGGGAGCTGTTTTTT.